This T cell receptor beta chain was sequenced for a study of T cells in Graves' hyperthyroidism and ophthalmopathy. RNA transcripts provided the source from which TCR beta CDR3 regions were amplified. Initially, a first-round RT-PCR of the TCR CDR3 employed the HTBI primer set. One entry per CDR3 protein results from TCRdb running MiXCR on the multiplex PCR reads. The profile covers 200,000 to 250,000 distinct CDR3 sequences, with approximately 16% appearing a single time and less than 35% taken by the ten largest. J gave up 2 bases and V 5 bases, and 7 bases lay outside the gene matches. CDR3 length: 16 amino acids. Germline V gene data show CDR1 as PRHDT and CDR2 as FYEKMQ (reference sequence). In making diagnoses, clinical symptoms, serum thyroxine and TRAb, thyroid ultrasound and orbital computed tomography were all used.

The sequenced material came from blood. The chain is built from TRBV13 and TRBJ2-1, with 9 bases lining up with TRBD1. This clonotype originated in a woman under 30 with Graves' ophthalmopathy. CDR3 sequence: CASSLLGTGPYNEQFF. CDR3 in DNA: TGTGCCAGCAGCCTCCTTGGGACAGGGCCCTACAATGAGCAGTTCTTC.